The 15 T cell receptor beta chains presented below share a single source sample, sequenced in a study of radiation and T cells in renal cell carcinoma. As to time point: blood 4 weeks post-SBRT, at nephrectomy. Treatment noted: 15 Gy SBRT to primary tumor, nephrectomy 4 weeks later. Data came from immunoSEQ multiplex PCR; TCRdb stores just in-frame clones and leaves some out. The sample contains approximately 85,000 clones, roughly nine tenths of which appear only once. Source: blood, taken from a patient whose treatment included radiotherapy and nephrectomy. These TCRs come from an older woman with renal cell carcinoma.

The chain couples TRBV6-5 to TRBJ2-7; a weak D match, TRBD2 (5 bases). The CDR3 totals 13 residues. Germline values: CDR1 MNHEY, CDR2 SVGAGI. V lost 0 bases to trimming and J lost 5 bases, with 8 bases between them. The DNA for the CDR3 is TGTGCCAGCAGTTACTCGAGGGCGGACGAGCAGTACTTC. Encoded protein: CASSYSRADEQYF.

The V call is TRBV27, the J call TRBJ2-7, with D perhaps TRBD2 (5 bases). Germline V gene sequence: CDR1 MNHEY, CDR2 SMNVEV (reference sequence). The CDR3 is made up of 11 amino acids. V lost 11 bases to trimming and J lost 3 bases, with 11 bases between them. The chain's CDR3 is CASGDYYEQYF. In DNA, the CDR3 is TGTGCCTCCGGGGATTACTACGAGCAGTACTTC.

The chain employs TRBV6-5 and TRBJ1-1; D ambiguous. This CDR3 spans 12 amino acids. Looked up from germline, CDR1 is MNHEY and CDR2 is SVGAGI. V was shortened by 5 bases and J by 2 bases, with 6 bases between the two germline ends. This chain's CDR3 is CASSSTNTEAFF. In DNA form, the CDR3 reads TGTGCCAGCAGTAGTACTAACACTGAAGCTTTCTTT.

J is TRBJ2-7 and V is TRBV27; no definite D call. This CDR3 is built from 14 residues. Trimming pared 3 bases from V and 0 bases from J, leaving 9 bases between. Germline V gene lookup returns CDR1 MNHEY and CDR2 SMNVEV (reference sequence). For the CDR3, the DNA is TGTGCCAGCAGTTTTGGCGTAAACTCCTACGAGCAGTACTTC. Amino acids: CASSFGVNSYEQYF.

The chain carries TRBV2 and TRBJ1-5; D remains unclear. The germline V gene encodes CDR1 SNHLY and CDR2 FYNNEI. The CDR3 covers 13 residues. Trimming cost V 5 bases and J 0 bases, with 5 bases left between them. CDR3 DNA sequence: TGTGCCAGCAGTTATTATAGCAATCAGCCCCAGCATTTT. Translating it yields CASSYYSNQPQHF.

The V call is TRBV9, the J call TRBJ1-3; D unresolved. CDR3 length equals 15 residues. The germline CDR1 and CDR2 sequences are SGDLS and YYNGEE. V lost 4 bases to trimming and J lost 0 bases, with 11 bases between them. CDR3 DNA sequence: TGTGCCAGCAGCTATAGAGGCGGCTCTGGAAACACCATATATTTT. It codes for CASSYRGGSGNTIYF.

The chain recombines TRBV28 with TRBJ1-6, with 7 bases that match TRBD1. In germline, CDR1 is MDHEN, CDR2 SYDVKM. The V and J ends lost 2 bases and 8 bases, in that order; junction bases with no gene match: 6. CDR3 length: 15 residues. CDR3 coding DNA: TGTGCCAGCAGTTTACGAGACAGGGCCTATTCACCCCTCCACTTT. Its protein is CASSLRDRAYSPLHF.

The rearrangement joins TRBV18 to TRBJ1-1; weak D call: TRBD1 (5 bases). The V end lost 2 bases, the J end lost 5 bases, and 15 bases lay between the germline ends. The CDR3 consists of 15 residues. The germline V gene has CDR1 KGHSH and CDR2 LQKENI. The CDR3 sequence is CASSPALGEGTEAFF. The CDR3 coding sequence is TGTGCCAGCTCACCAGCGTTAGGGGAGGGTACTGAAGCTTTCTTT. The full variable domain, its missing parts supplied by reference TRBV18 and TRBJ1-1, is NAGVMQNPRHLVRRRGQEARLRCSPMKGHSHVYWYRQLPEEGLKFMVYLQKENIIDESGMPKERFSAEFPKEGPSILRIQQVVRGDSAAYFCASSPALGEGTEAFFGQGTRLTVV.

J is TRBJ1-2 and V is TRBV5-1; tentatively, D is TRBD1 (5 bases). This CDR3 has 15 amino acids. Germline lookup yields CDR1 SGHRS and CDR2 YFSETQ. V dropped 0 bases and J dropped 5 bases, with 14 bases sitting between them. The CDR3 DNA sequence: TGCGCCAGCAGCTTGGACAGGCCCTCTTCGTATGGCTACACCTTC. It yields the protein CASSLDRPSSYGYTF.

The rearrangement links TRBV30 to TRBJ1-5; TRBD1 might be the D (6 bases). The CDR3 has 14 amino acids. Germline CDR1 reads GTSNPN; CDR2 reads SVGIG (reference sequence). Trimming left V 6 bases short and J 0 bases short, with 12 bases between. The CDR3 is CACQGTSSNQPQHF. The CDR3 DNA sequence: TGTGCCTGTCAGGGGACAAGTAGCAATCAGCCCCAGCATTTT.

The chain employs TRBV19 and TRBJ1-6; D is perhaps TRBD1 (6 bases). V lost 7 bases to trimming and J lost 2 bases, with 12 bases between them. This CDR3 comprises 15 residues. Germline CDR1 is LNHDA and CDR2 is SQIVND (reference sequence). CDR3 DNA: TGTGCCAGTACTCTGACAGGCCCCTATAATTCACCCCTCCACTTT. It specifies CASTLTGPYNSPLHF.

This chain uses TRBV19 with TRBJ1-1; D remains unclear. The CDR3 contains 12 residues. Trimming removed 9 bases from V and 7 bases from J, with 15 bases in between. The germline CDR1 and CDR2 sequences are LNHDA and SQIVND (reference sequence). CDR3 nucleotides: TGTGCCAGCCAGCCTCCGGGAGGTGAAGCTTTCTTT. As protein: CASQPPGGEAFF.

The rearrangement links TRBV2 to TRBJ1-2; 10 nucleotides line up with TRBD1. Germline CDR1 SNHLY, CDR2 FYNNEI. This CDR3 contains 16 residues. The ends lost 8 bases at V and 4 bases at J; junction bases unmatched: 13. The CDR3 sequence: CASSPGRQGAGYGYTF. For the CDR3, the DNA is TGTGCCAGCTCTCCCGGCAGACAGGGGGCAGGCTATGGCTACACCTTC.

As to this clone: One end of the junction varies from germline; a read error may be responsible. The chain recombines TRBV7-7 with TRBJ2-2; D unclear. The V gene's germline CDR1 is SSHAT and CDR2 FNYEAQ (reference sequence). The CDR3 runs to 13 residues. The CDR3 DNA follows: TGTGCTAGCAGCTTAGTTCTCACCGGGGAGCTGTTTTTT. This encodes CASSLVLTGELFF.

V usage is TRBV10-3 and J usage is TRBJ1-1, with D tentatively TRBD1 (6 bases). The CDR3 extends over 14 amino acids. The germline gives CDR1 ENHRY, CDR2 SYGVKD. V dropped 7 bases and J dropped 5 bases, with 17 bases sitting between them. This CDR3 is CAITEGGTGTEAFF. CDR3 nucleotides: TGTGCCATCACGGAGGGGGGGACGGGTACTGAAGCTTTCTTT.